What follows are 18 T cell receptor beta chains derived from one specimen sequenced in a study of cytomegalovirus exposure and HLA in healthy donors. Here immunoSEQ multiplex PCR was the method, and the copy in TCRdb shows in-frame clones only, minus some. The table records some 240,000 clones, around 86% of them present only once. Specimen: PBMCs. These receptors were taken from a woman aged 18-29 years in good health and CMV-seropositive.

The chain is built from TRBV6-5 and TRBJ1-1, with 9 positions matching TRBD1. CDR1 and CDR2 from the germline V gene are MNHEY and SVGAGI. This CDR3 contains 14 residues. The V and J ends lost 6 bases and 1 base, in that order; junction bases with no gene match: 3. The DNA of the CDR3 is TGTGCCAGCAGCCCGGACAGGGGGAACACTGAAGCTTTCTTT. Protein product: CASSPDRGNTEAFF.

The chain couples TRBV9 to TRBJ2-1, with D tentatively TRBD2 (5 bases). Trimming took 4 bases from V and 7 from J, leaving 15 bases between them. Germline CDR1 SGDLS, CDR2 YYNGEE. The CDR3 totals 14 residues. CDR3 sequence reads: CASSPARPGNEQFF. CDR3 DNA: TGTGCCAGCAGCCCGGCCCGTCCGGGGAATGAGCAGTTCTTC. Filled out from reference TRBV9 and TRBJ2-1, the complete variable domain reads DSGVTQTPKHLITATGQRVTLRCSPRSGDLSVYWYQQSLDQGLQFLIQYYNGEERAKGNILERFSAQQFPDLHSELNLSSLELGDSALYFCASSPARPGNEQFFGPGTRLTVL.

The genes are TRBV9 and TRBJ2-5; D may be TRBD2 (5 bases). Trimming shortened V by 1 base and J by 7 bases, and 17 bases separated the two germline ends. The CDR3 is 15 amino acids. Germline-derived CDR1 and CDR2 are SGDLS and YYNGEE. The CDR3 reads CASSVRGEGLGTQYF. The CDR3 nucleotides are TGTGCCAGCAGCGTACGTGGAGAGGGCCTCGGGACCCAGTACTTC.

This clone was counted once. The rearrangement links TRBV4-2 to TRBJ2-7; TRBD1 might be the D (6 bases). Per germline, CDR1 LGHNA and CDR2 YNFKEQ. The V gene lost 3 bases and the J gene lost 3 bases, with 12 bases spanning the gap. CDR3 size: 14 residues. The CDR3 DNA is TGTGCCAGCAGCCAGACGGACAGCCTCTACGAGCAGTACTTC. Translation: CASSQTDSLYEQYF.

V usage is TRBV19 and J usage is TRBJ2-2, with D perhaps TRBD2 (5 bases). CDR3 length equals 18 residues. Germline CDR1 reads LNHDA; CDR2 reads SQIVND (reference sequence). Trimming pared 7 bases from V and 1 base from J, leaving 22 bases between. The CDR3 protein is CASNSPIRDPKNTGELFF. The DNA of the CDR3 is TGTGCCAGTAACTCCCCGATCCGGGATCCAAAGAACACCGGGGAGCTGTTTTTT.

The chain employs TRBV19 and TRBJ2-7, with 8 bases identical to TRBD1. The CDR3 covers 12 residues. Germline CDR1 reads LNHDA; CDR2 reads SQIVND (reference sequence). J was trimmed by 6 bases and V by 6 bases; bases with no gene match: 4. In nucleotides, the CDR3 is TGTGCCAGTAGGGACAGGGATGGCGAGCAGTACTTC. Its protein is CASRDRDGEQYF.

The V gene is TRBV2, the J gene TRBJ1-3, with TRBD1 identical over 7 bases. Per the germline V gene, CDR1 is SNHLY and CDR2 is FYNNEI. Unmatched junction bases numbered 10, after V lost 6 bases and J lost 2 bases. The CDR3 loop spans 16 amino acids. The CDR3 DNA reads as TGTGCCAGCAGCGCCACTACAGGGGCGGCTGGAAACACCATATATTTT. This encodes CASSATTGAAGNTIYF.

The rearrangement uses TRBV5-5 and TRBJ1-1, with 7 bases lining up with TRBD1. With 5 bases clipped from V and 1 base from J, the junction kept 5 bases outside the gene matches. From germline, CDR1 is SGHKS and CDR2 YYEKEE (reference sequence). The CDR3 has 14 residues. CDR3 nucleotides: TGTGCCAGCAGACGACAGGGCGGGAACACTGAAGCTTTCTTT. This translates into CASRRQGGNTEAFF.

This chain uses TRBV28 with TRBJ2-2; 8 bases agree with TRBD2. Germline CDR1 MDHEN, CDR2 SYDVKM. With 5 bases clipped from V and 0 bases from J, the junction kept 2 bases outside the gene matches. The CDR3 runs to 15 residues. The CDR3 here is CASSIAGSNTGELFF. The CDR3 DNA follows: TGTGCCAGCAGTATAGCGGGGTCGAACACCGGGGAGCTGTTTTTT.

The V call is TRBV7-9, the J call TRBJ2-2, with D possibly matching TRBD2 (5 bases). Germline loops: CDR1 SEHNR, CDR2 FQNEAQ (reference sequence). Trimming took 2 bases from V and 1 from J, leaving 20 bases between them. This CDR3 region has 19 residues. The CDR3 reads CASSLFGWNWGENTGELFF. The CDR3 DNA reads as TGTGCCAGCAGCTTATTCGGGTGGAACTGGGGAGAGAACACCGGGGAGCTGTTTTTT.

This chain uses TRBV20-1 with TRBJ2-1; perhaps TRBD2 as D (5 bases). Germline V lookup: CDR1 DFQATT, CDR2 SNEGSKA (reference sequence). The CDR3 has 11 residues. Between the trimmed V and J ends, which lost 3 bases and 15 bases, there was a span of 15 bases. The CDR3 here is CSASGGAGWFF. The CDR3 coding sequence is TGCAGTGCTAGCGGAGGTGCAGGATGGTTCTTC.

This clone was recorded once. The rearrangement links TRBV5-1 to TRBJ2-5; D is perhaps TRBD2 (6 bases). V was clipped by 4 bases and J by 3 bases, with 16 bases between them. The germline gives CDR1 SGHRS, CDR2 YFSETQ. The length of the CDR3 is 15 residues. The CDR3 sequence is CASSPFGTSKETQYF. CDR3 nucleotide sequence: TGCGCCAGCAGCCCCTTTGGGACTTCGAAAGAGACCCAGTACTTC.

This clone appeared a single time. The chain has TRBV7-6 and TRBJ2-7, with 8 bases fitting TRBD2. Looked up from germline, CDR1 is SGHVS and CDR2 is FNYEAQ. This CDR3 comprises 14 residues. With V trimmed by 8 bases and J by 5 bases, 11 bases remained unmatched. The chain's CDR3 is CASSGGRGANEQYF. Written as DNA, the CDR3 is TGTGCCAGCTCAGGTGGGCGGGGGGCGAACGAGCAGTACTTC.

The chain employs TRBV29-1 and TRBJ1-1, with TRBD1 identical over 8 bases. The CDR3 totals 15 residues. CDR1 SQVTM and CDR2 ANQGSEA come from the germline V gene. The V segment lost 4 bases and the J segment 3 bases; nucleotides outside the gene matches: 10. CDR3 protein: CSVVAPGGYDTEAFF. The CDR3 region has the DNA TGCAGCGTTGTAGCCCCAGGGGGCTACGACACTGAAGCTTTCTTT.

This clone was seen a handful of times. The J gene is TRBJ2-7, the V gene TRBV6-1; D gene uncertain. V was pared by 4 bases and J by 0 bases, with 4 bases between. Germline V CDR1 and CDR2: MNHNS, SASEGT. The CDR3 sequence is 12 residues long. The CDR3 loop is CASSAGSYEQYF. CDR3 nucleotide sequence: TGTGCCAGCAGTGCCGGCTCCTACGAGCAGTACTTC.

As regards this clone: The sample holds other DNA sequences that translate to the same CDR3. The rearrangement joins TRBV30 to TRBJ2-3; D perhaps matches TRBD2 (6 bases). Germline CDR1 GTSNPN, CDR2 SVGIG (reference sequence). This CDR3 has 14 amino acids. Trimming pared 3 bases from V and 2 bases from J, leaving 12 bases between. CDR3 nucleotide sequence: TGTGCCTGGAGCCTTAGCGGATCCACAGATACGCAGTATTTT. Its protein is CAWSLSGSTDTQYF.

The gene calls are TRBV27 and TRBJ1-1, with 9 nucleotides matching TRBD1. This CDR3 has 14 amino acids. J lost 4 bases, V lost 8 bases, and 8 bases had no gene match. The germline gives CDR1 MNHEY, CDR2 SMNVEV (reference sequence). The CDR3 DNA follows: TGTGCCAGCCGTCCGGGACAGGGTCCCACTGAAGCTTTCTTT. It translates to CASRPGQGPTEAFF.

The rearrangement uses TRBV28 and TRBJ2-7; 8 positions agree with TRBD1. There are 12 residues in the CDR3. Unmatched junction bases numbered 3, after V lost 6 bases and J lost 5 bases. Germline V gene sequence: CDR1 MDHEN, CDR2 SYDVKM. The CDR3 reads CASRTDRDEQYF. CDR3 DNA sequence: TGTGCCAGCAGAACGGACAGGGACGAGCAGTACTTC.